These 3 T cell receptor beta chains were sequenced from one sample in a study of CD8 T cells in Susac syndrome (dated by TCRdb to about 2019). The receptor library was made with the immunoSEQ multiplex PCR assay. RNA was extracted using the RNeasy kit, and roughly 0.45 to 1 microgram was reverse transcribed with random hexamers. The public reads were reanalyzed by TCRdb: fastp trimming at Q25, MiXCR alignment, in-frame beta chains only. Rows merge per CDR3 protein into single entries with the most common DNA and genes. The sample records some 130,000 distinct CDR3 sequences, about 93% of which are singletons. The ten biggest clones cover under 0.25% of the sample. The sample consisted of CD8+ T cells from PBMCs. The receptors come from a human donor with multiple sclerosis.

The chain carries TRBV5-1 and TRBJ2-1; D ambiguous. Germline values: CDR1 SGHRS, CDR2 YFSETQ. Trimming removed 0 bases at V and 5 bases at J, with 6 bases between. The CDR3 length is 13 residues. CDR3 region: CASSLALNNEQFF. In nucleotides, the CDR3 is TGCGCCAGCAGCTTGGCTCTCAACAATGAGCAGTTCTTC.

V usage is TRBV5-1 and J usage is TRBJ2-2; 14 bases align to TRBD2. CDR1 and CDR2 from the germline V gene are SGHRS and YFSETQ. The CDR3 consists of 19 residues. V was clipped by 0 bases and J by 1 base; unmatched bases: 5. In DNA form, the CDR3 reads TGCGCCAGCAGCTTGGCCGGGACTAGCGGGAGTCTGAACACCGGGGAGCTGTTTTTT. Its protein is CASSLAGTSGSLNTGELFF. The variable domain in full, with the rest retrieved from reference TRBV5-1 and TRBJ2-2, is KAGVTQTPRYLIKTRGQQVTLSCSPISGHRSVSWYQQTPGQGLQFLFEYFSETQRNKGNFPGRFSGRQFSNSRSEMNVSTLELGDSALYLCASSLAGTSGSLNTGELFFGEGSRLTVL.

This clonotype showed up just once. The chain employs TRBV4-2 and TRBJ2-3; D is uncertain. Trimming removed 0 bases from V and 6 bases from J, with 4 bases in between. The CDR3 is made up of 12 amino acids. In germline, CDR1 is LGHNA, CDR2 YNFKEQ. DNA for the CDR3: TGTGCCAGCAGCCAAGATTTGGATACGCAGTATTTT. Its protein product is CASSQDLDTQYF.